This T cell receptor beta chain emerged from a study of CD8 T cells in Susac syndrome. It was with random hexamers that roughly 0.45 to 1 ug RNA was reverse transcribed. The CDR3 of TCR beta was amplified by immunoSEQ multiplex PCR across 54 Vbeta and 13 Jbeta. TCRdb re-derived calls from the immunoSEQ multiplex PCR reads in MiXCR, one entry per CDR3 protein. The table has over 130,000 distinct CDR3 sequences, 85% to 95% seen once. CD8+ and CD4+ T cells from blood underwent TCR beta sequencing, which was carried out in a high-throughput format. TEMRA cells were FACS-enriched, while CD8+ and CD4+ T cells were negatively isolated. Sequencing was carried out using CD4+ T cells from PBMCs. The clonotype comes from a human donor with multiple sclerosis.

CDR3 DNA sequence: TGTGCCAGCAGCGTAGGACGGAGTCAGCCCCAGCATTTT. Translated: CASSVGRSQPQHF. This rearrangement joins TRBV9 to TRBJ1-5; D remains unclear. Germline V gives CDR1 SGDLS, CDR2 YYNGEE. CDR3 length: 13 amino acids. With 0 bases removed from V and 6 bases from J, the gap between germline ends came to 7 bases.